This T cell receptor (beta chain) was obtained from a study of T cells in localized non-small cell lung cancer (dated by TCRdb to about 2020). About the study as a whole: T cell repertoires of about 240 early-stage NSCLC patients were analyzed, with tumors being compared against uninvolved tumor-adjacent lungs. The cohort comprised roughly 230 treatment-naïve NSCLC patients with resected, localized lung tumors. The mean age of the NSCLC patients was just over 65 years, with roughly 120 men and around 100 women.

At diagnosis, peripheral blood, uninvolved tumor-adjacent lung and tumor were collected and were preserved as a mix of fresh-frozen and FFPE material. For TCR repertoire profiling, blood samples were analyzed as peripheral blood mononuclear cells. The immunoSEQ Assay was used to sequence TCR beta CDR3 regions from DNA. In the source study's methods: T cell density was computed as TCR beta template counts normalized to usable DNA estimated by amplifying housekeeping genes. The preseqR package was used to estimate richness by extrapolating to 400,000 templates for PBMC samples and to 120,000 templates for tissue samples. Clonality was calculated as one minus Pielou's evenness. To identify tissue-enriched TCRs, differential abundance testing was run on productive amino-acid clonotypes with a minimum total count of 5 and an alpha of 0.1. The Jaccard Index and the Morisita Overlap Index were used to measure repertoire overlap between compartments. GLIPH clustered TCR beta CDR3s with public tetramer-defined viral CDR3s; viral motifs required at least three viral sequences plus V-gene enrichment. Entries here come from immuneACCESS through TCRdb and include only in-frame sequences with V and J called. Some clones fail to appear in such tables; in the studies checked, an unresolved V gene covers under half of the shortfall, and the cause of the remainder is unknown. That table supplies the V and J calls and clone size; D and trimming were determined from the DNA. The sample table lists about 24,000 clones, around 89% of them with a count of one. The ten most abundant clones make up roughly 6.2% of the sample.

Measured from the cysteine to the phenylalanine, the CDR3 is 14 residues long. Only CDR3 DNA remains: 42 bases, in frame from the first base. CDR1 and CDR2 (SGHRS, YFSETQ) derive from the germline V gene. V has 7 bases trimmed and J has 9 bases trimmed; junction bases matching no gene number 16. Results and caveats for the whole study, not just this receptor: Uninvolved tumor-adjacent lung showed the highest T cell clonality, higher than tumor, which suggests more focused antigenic responses in the uninvolved tumor-adjacent lung. A median of 57 of the top 100 tumor clones were detected in paired uninvolved adjacent lung, and 28 of these tumor clones were also found among the top 100 clones of the paired uninvolved adjacent lung. Longer overall survival was associated with higher T cell density in blood, whereas shorter survival was associated with higher clonality in adjacent lung. Because multi-region tumor sequencing was not done, intratumor heterogeneity could not be ruled out. Since the design was exploratory, TCR variables were selected using unadjusted p-values with no false-discovery rate correction.

On this clone itself: Its antigen target is currently unknown. Per-nucleotide qualities are absent, and no much larger clonotype sits a single base away.

The sequencing used PBMCs, collected before any cancer treatment. The rearrangement combines TRBV5-1 with TRBJ2-7; TRBD1 aligns with 7 central bases. This TCR was recovered from a man aged 40 to 69 with stage II lung adenocarcinoma. The nucleotide sequence is TGCGCCAGCGGACCCGGGACAGATCTCCTCGGGCAGTACTTC. Translation gives CASGPGTDLLGQYF.